The clone carrying this T cell receptor (beta chain) was counted a few times. Its antigen is currently unknown. The CDR3 runs 11 residues. Losses at the gene ends were 10 bases for V and 7 bases for J; bases not matched to a gene: 5. Germline-derived CDR1 and CDR2 are WSHSY and SAAADI. This sample was taken from a study of cytomegalovirus exposure and HLA in healthy donors. Each donor was nominally healthy when sampled (though unrecorded immune exposures were likely). PCR involved 60 Vbeta and 13 Jbeta primers. Clones were read by immunoSEQ multiplex PCR, and TCRdb kept only the in-frame ones, dropping some. The sample yields about 76,000 clones, 55% to 85% seen once. General study points: In an earlier analysis, in some 540 donors, most V segments appeared productive either ~87% or ~30% of the time.

Material for sequencing was PBMCs. This TCR came from a woman aged 40 to 49 in good health and CMV-seropositive. This rearrangement joins TRBV10-2 to TRBJ1-2; the match to TRBD1 covers 8 bases. The CDR3 region has the DNA TGCGCCACCACACAGGGGGTTGGCTACACCTTC. Residues: CATTQGVGYTF.